What follows describes a single T cell receptor (beta chain). Its antigen is unknown. The source of the sample is a study of T cell clonotyping in hematopoietic cell transplantation. Overall study results and limits: Without cell sorting, CD4 versus CD8 contributions remain unresolved. Pathologically expanded recipient clonotypes increased progressively from day 30 to day 180 as diversity fell. At the given depth, recipient repertoires were over 95% de novo clonotypes.

Sequencing was performed with immunoSEQ multiplex PCR; in TCRdb, only in-frame clones are kept and a portion is missing. This sample has tens of thousands of clones, with 94% found just once. This CDR3 comprises 12 residues. V was cut by 8 bases and J by 4 bases, with 11 bases left in between. Germline CDR1 MNHEY, CDR2 SMNVEV (reference sequence). The receptor was isolated from a woman in her forties or fifties in good health. Some clones in this sample may be carry-over from other donors' samples. V is TRBV27 and J is TRBJ1-1; a possible D gene is TRBD1 (5 bases). The sequenced material came from peripheral blood mononuclear cells. The DNA of the CDR3 is TGTGCCAGCGGGGGGGGAGGCACTGAAGCTTTCTTT. Its translation: CASGGGGTEAFF.